The rows below give T cell receptor beta chains drawn from one sample of a study of shared T cell receptors in the human thymus. This table comes from immunoSEQ multiplex PCR, and its TCRdb copy is limited to in-frame clones, with some not included. The table has approximately 660,000 clones, approximately 88% seen once. This sample also appeared in a second study, on human thymus T cells.

The source material was thymocytes. The receptors shown here come from a boy in the first two years of life with a congenital heart defect. The CDR3 runs from the conserved cysteine through the conserved F or W. A D gene is named only where the DNA matches it firmly. Rows may omit the clone size; those that give it use once, few, many or a size class.

NA	TRBV28	NA	TRBJ1-6	TGTGCCACAAATGGCTCACCCCTCCACTTT	CATNGSPLHF
once	TRBV7-2	TRBD2	TRBJ2-2	TGTGCCAGCAGCTTTAGCGGGAGGGCCGAAACCGGGGAGCTGTTTTTT	CASSFSGRAETGELFF
NA	TRBV27	NA	TRBJ2-7	TGTGCCAGCAGTTTATCACAGGGTTCCTACGAGCAGTACTTC	CASSLSQGSYEQYF
NA	TRBV27	TRBD1	TRBJ2-5	TGTGCCAGCAGCTTCAGCAATTCGGGACAGCCTCAAGAGACCCAGTACTTC	CASSFSNSGQPQETQYF
NA	TRBV14	NA	TRBJ2-7	TGTGCCAGCAGCCCCGCCGACTGGCTACTTCCCTACGAGCAGTACTTC	CASSPADWLLPYEQYF
NA	TRBV4-2	TRBD2	TRBJ2-1	TGTGCCAGCAGCCCGACTGGAGCGGGAGGGCCGGCCTACAATGAGCAGTTCTTC	CASSPTGAGGPAYNEQFF
NA	TRBV7-8	NA	TRBJ1-1	TGTGCCAGCAGCTTACCACGGGAACCGGGACAAGGAAGGCACACTGAAGCTTTCTTT	CASSLPREPGQGRHTEAFF
NA	TRBV10-3	TRBD2	TRBJ2-7	TGTGCCATCAGTGACCGACTAGCGGGACCCTACGAGCAGTACTTC	CAISDRLAGPYEQYF
NA	TRBV9	NA	TRBJ2-7	TGTGCCAGCAAGGGGCAGCGGGACACCGAGCAGTACTTC	CASKGQRDTEQYF
NA	TRBV27	NA	TRBJ2-6	TGTGCCAGCAGTTGGGGGGGCGGCTCTGGGGCCAACGTCCTGACTTTC	CASSWGGGSGANVLTF
NA	TRBV27	NA	TRBJ2-6	TGTGCCAGATGGGGACAACAGGCCGGGGCCAACGTCCTGACTTTC	CARWGQQAGANVLTF
NA	TRBV27	NA	TRBJ2-7	TGTGCCAGCAGTTTACGCGGTATACCCTACTACGAGCAGTACTTC	CASSLRGIPYYEQYF
NA	TRBV6-1	NA	TRBJ2-1	TGTGCCAGCAGTTACGGGGATGAGCAGTTCTTC	CASSYGDEQFF
NA	TRBV2	NA	TRBJ2-7	TGTGCCAGCGGCGGGGGCCGGGAAACCCTAAACGAGCAGTACTTC	CASGGGRETLNEQYF
NA	TRBV27	TRBD2	TRBJ2-2	TGTGCCAGCAGTTTACCCGGGACTAGCGGGACCGCGGGGACCGGGGAGCTGTTTTTT	CASSLPGTSGTAGTGELFF
NA	TRBV27	TRBD2	TRBJ2-7	TGTGCCAGCAGTTTGGCTCCGGCGGACAGGCGGGAGGGCCACGAGCAGTACTTC	CASSLAPADRREGHEQYF
once	TRBV10-1	NA	TRBJ2-1	TGCGCCAGCACCTTAGGGACTTCAGCGGACTACAATGAGCAGTTCTTC	CASTLGTSADYNEQFF
NA	TRBV29-1	NA	TRBJ2-1	TGCAGCGTCCTACAGGGTAGGTCCTACAATGAGCAGTTCTTC	CSVLQGRSYNEQFF
NA	TRBV15	NA	TRBJ2-5	TGTGCCACCAGCTCATCACTCCGGGACTACCAAGAGACCCAGTACTTC	CATSSSLRDYQETQYF
once	TRBV11-2	TRBD1	TRBJ2-7	TGTGCCAGCAGCCCCCGGACAGGCCTAGGGTCCTACGAGCAGTACTTC	CASSPRTGLGSYEQYF
NA	TRBV7-9	NA	TRBJ2-1	TGTGCCAGCAGCTTACCTCGGAGTCGGGTTCGGTACAATGAGCAGTTCTTC	CASSLPRSRVRYNEQFF
NA	TRBV15	NA	TRBJ1-1	TGTGCCACCAGCAGAGATTTGTGCGTTCAGACACAGGTGAACACTGAAGCTTTCTTT	CATSRDLCVQTQVNTEAFF
NA	TRBV4-3	NA	TRBJ2-2	TGCGCCAGCAGCCAAGTGGGTCGCGGAACGAACACCGGGGAGCTGTTTTTT	CASSQVGRGTNTGELFF
NA	TRBV28	NA	TRBJ2-2	TGTGCCAGCAGTCCCCGGACAGCGTTGAACACCGGGGAGCTGTTTTTT	CASSPRTALNTGELFF
NA	TRBV14	NA	TRBJ1-1	TGTGCCAGCAGCCAAGCTGGGGCTGACACTGAAGCTTTCTTT	CASSQAGADTEAFF
NA	TRBV7-2	TRBD2	TRBJ2-1	TGTGCCAGCAGACCGGGACTAGCGGCCTATGAGCAGTTCTTC	CASRPGLAAYEQFF
NA	TRBV27	NA	TRBJ1-2	TGTGCCAGCAGTTTATCCGCCAGGGGTTATGGCTACACCTTC	CASSLSARGYGYTF
NA	TRBV4-2	TRBD2	TRBJ2-7	TGTGCCAGCAGCCAAGACTCAAGCGGGGGCTCCTACGAGCAGTACTTC	CASSQDSSGGSYEQYF
NA	TRBV4-2	TRBD2	TRBJ2-2	TGTGCCAGCAGCCAGGCGGGAGGTCTTGGCACCGGGGAGCTGTTTTTT	CASSQAGGLGTGELFF
NA	TRBV14	NA	TRBJ2-3	TGTGCCAGCAGCCGAACTAGATATATGAGCACAGATACGCAGTATTTT	CASSRTRYMSTDTQYF
NA	TRBV4-3	TRBD1	TRBJ1-2	TGCGCCAGCAGTCCGGGACAGGCCTATGGCTACACCTTC	CASSPGQAYGYTF
once	TRBV12-5	TRBD2	TRBJ2-1	TGTGCTAGTGGTTTGAAGTGGGGGGAGGGCCTAAATGAGCAGTTCTTC	CASGLKWGEGLNEQFF
NA	TRBV28	TRBD1	TRBJ2-5	TGTGCCAGCAGTTTGAGCTCCGAACAGGGGGCGAAGGAGACCCAGTACTTC	CASSLSSEQGAKETQYF
NA	TRBV5-1	NA	TRBJ2-7	TGCGCCAGCAGCTTGGCTGGGGCGTTAGGGCGTTACGAGCAGTACTTC	CASSLAGALGRYEQYF
NA	TRBV7-9	TRBD2	TRBJ2-5	TGTGCCAGCAGCTCCGGACTAGCTATCGAAAAGACCCAGTACTTC	CASSSGLAIEKTQYF
NA	TRBV7-9	TRBD2	TRBJ2-3	TGTGCCAGCAGCTATAGCGGGGAAGATAGCACAGATACGCAGTATTTT	CASSYSGEDSTDTQYF
NA	TRBV7-7	TRBD2	TRBJ2-1	TGTGCCAGCAGCTTAGCGCCTAGCGGGAGCAGTCTCTACAATGAGCAGTTCTTC	CASSLAPSGSSLYNEQFF
NA	TRBV27	TRBD1	TRBJ1-2	TGTGCCAGCAAGGGGGCGGGTTATGGCTACACCTTC	CASKGAGYGYTF
NA	TRBV30	NA	TRBJ2-7	TGTGCCTGGAGCGCTTCCACCGGGACTGGATACTACGAGCAGTACTTC	CAWSASTGTGYYEQYF
NA	TRBV28	NA	TRBJ2-5	TGTGCCAGCAAACCCCCTGGGGGGACCCCCTACCAAGAGACCCAGTACTTC	CASKPPGGTPYQETQYF
NA	TRBV28	TRBD2	TRBJ2-1	TGTGCCAGCAGTCAAACACAGGGTCCTAGCGGGAGGGTAAACAATGAGCAGTTCTTC	CASSQTQGPSGRVNNEQFF
NA	TRBV2	TRBD2	TRBJ2-3	TGTGCCAGCCCCCCTCATAGCGGGAGTGTAAGAGATACGCAGTATTTT	CASPPHSGSVRDTQYF
NA	TRBV2	TRBD2	TRBJ2-7	TGTGCCAGCAGTGAAGCCGCTCGGACTAGCGGGGGAACTTGCCACTTC	CASSEAARTSGGTCHF
NA	TRBV19	TRBD2	TRBJ2-1	TGTGCCAGTAGTATTGGGACTAGCGGGAACGATGAGCAGTTCTTC	CASSIGTSGNDEQFF
NA	TRBV27	NA	TRBJ2-5	TGTGCCAGCAGTTTATGTTGGGGGAGGATGGAGACCCAGTACTTC	CASSLCWGRMETQYF
NA	TRBV27	TRBD1	TRBJ2-7	TGTGCCAGCAGTTCTAACGGGACAGGGCCCCGTTTACTACCCTACGAGCAGTACTTC	CASSSNGTGPRLLPYEQYF
NA	TRBV4-1	TRBD2	TRBJ2-3	TGCGCCAGCAGCCAGGGATTTAGCGGGAGGGGCACAGATACGCAGTATTTT	CASSQGFSGRGTDTQYF
NA	TRBV27	TRBD2	TRBJ2-1	TGTGCCAGCAGTTTGGGGGGGGGACTGACCTACAATGAGCAGTTCTTC	CASSLGGGLTYNEQFF